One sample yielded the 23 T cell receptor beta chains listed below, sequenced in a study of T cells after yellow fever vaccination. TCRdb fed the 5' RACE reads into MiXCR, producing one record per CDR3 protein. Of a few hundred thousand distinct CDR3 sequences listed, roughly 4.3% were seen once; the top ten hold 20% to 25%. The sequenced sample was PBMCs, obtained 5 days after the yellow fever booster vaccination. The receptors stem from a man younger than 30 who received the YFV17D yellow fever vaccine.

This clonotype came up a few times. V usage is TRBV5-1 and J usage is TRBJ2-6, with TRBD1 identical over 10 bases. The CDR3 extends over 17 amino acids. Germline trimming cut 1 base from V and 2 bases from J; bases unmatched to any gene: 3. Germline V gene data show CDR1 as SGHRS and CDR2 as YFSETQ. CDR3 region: CASSLWTGGTGANVLTF. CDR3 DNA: TGCGCCAGCAGCTTGTGGACAGGGGGAACTGGGGCCAACGTCCTGACTTTC.

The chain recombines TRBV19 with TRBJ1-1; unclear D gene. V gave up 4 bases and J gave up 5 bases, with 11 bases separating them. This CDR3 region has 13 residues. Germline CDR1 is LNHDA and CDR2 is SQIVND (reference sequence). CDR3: CASSSTPGTEAFF. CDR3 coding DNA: TGTGCCAGTAGTAGCACCCCGGGGACTGAAGCTTTCTTT.

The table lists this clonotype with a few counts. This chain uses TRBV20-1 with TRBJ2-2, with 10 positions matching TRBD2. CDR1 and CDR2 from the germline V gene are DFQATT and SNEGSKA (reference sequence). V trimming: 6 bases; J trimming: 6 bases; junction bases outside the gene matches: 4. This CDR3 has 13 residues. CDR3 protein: CSAPGLASGELFF. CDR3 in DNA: TGCAGTGCCCCGGGACTAGCGTCCGGGGAGCTGTTTTTT.

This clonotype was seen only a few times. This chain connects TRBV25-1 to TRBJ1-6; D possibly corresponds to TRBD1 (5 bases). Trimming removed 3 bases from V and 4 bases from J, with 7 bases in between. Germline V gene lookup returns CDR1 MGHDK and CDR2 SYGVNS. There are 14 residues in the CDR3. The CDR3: CASSEGTYNSPLHF. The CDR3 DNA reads TGTGCCAGCAGTGAGGGGACTTATAATTCACCCCTCCACTTT. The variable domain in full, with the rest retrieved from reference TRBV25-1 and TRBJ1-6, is EADIYQTPRYLVIGTGKKITLECSQTMGHDKMYWYQQDPGMELHLIHYSYGVNSTEKGDLSSESTVSRIRTEHFPLTLESARPSHTSQYLCASSEGTYNSPLHFGNGTRLTVT.

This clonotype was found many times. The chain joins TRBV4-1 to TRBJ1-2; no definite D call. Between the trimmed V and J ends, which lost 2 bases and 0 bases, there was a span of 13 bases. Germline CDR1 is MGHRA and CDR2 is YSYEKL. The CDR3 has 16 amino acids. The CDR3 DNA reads TGCGCCAGCAGCCAAATTGTGGAAGGGACTAACTATGGCTACACCTTC. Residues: CASSQIVEGTNYGYTF.

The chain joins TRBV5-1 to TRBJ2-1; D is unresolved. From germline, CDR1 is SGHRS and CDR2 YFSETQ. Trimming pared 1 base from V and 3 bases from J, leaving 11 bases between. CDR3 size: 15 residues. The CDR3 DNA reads TGCGCCAGCAGCTTGACGGACCGATTCTACAATGAGCAGTTCTTC. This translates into CASSLTDRFYNEQFF.

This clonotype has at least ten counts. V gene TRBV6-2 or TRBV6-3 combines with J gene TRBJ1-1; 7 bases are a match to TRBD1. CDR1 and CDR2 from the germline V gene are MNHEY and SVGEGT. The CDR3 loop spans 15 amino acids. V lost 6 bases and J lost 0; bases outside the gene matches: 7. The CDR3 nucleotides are TGTGCCAGCAGCGACTTACAGGGGATGAACACTGAAGCTTTCTTT. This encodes CASSDLQGMNTEAFF.

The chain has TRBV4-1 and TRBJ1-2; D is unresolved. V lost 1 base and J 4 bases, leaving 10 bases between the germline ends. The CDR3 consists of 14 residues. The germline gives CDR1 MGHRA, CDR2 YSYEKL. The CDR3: CASSQVEGAYGYTF. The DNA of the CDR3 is TGCGCCAGCAGCCAAGTCGAGGGCGCCTATGGCTACACCTTC.

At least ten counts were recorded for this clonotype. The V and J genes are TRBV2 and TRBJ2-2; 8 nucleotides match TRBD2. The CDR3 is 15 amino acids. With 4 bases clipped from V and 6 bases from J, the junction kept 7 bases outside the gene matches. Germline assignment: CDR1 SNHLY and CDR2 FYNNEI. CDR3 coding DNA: TGTGCCAGCAGTGCCGGGGGGGGGAGCCCCGGGGAGCTGTTTTTT. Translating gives CASSAGGGSPGELFF. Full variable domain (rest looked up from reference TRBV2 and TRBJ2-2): EPEVTQTPSHQVTQMGQEVILRCVPISNHLYFYWYRQILGQKVEFLVSFYNNEISEKSEIFDDQFSVERPDGSNFTLKIRSTKLEDSAMYFCASSAGGGSPGELFFGEGSRLTVL.

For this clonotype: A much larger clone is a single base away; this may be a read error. In nucleotides, the CDR3 is TGTGCCAGCATTGACACAGGGGGAGGCTCACCCTTCCACTTT. This translates into CASIDTGGGSPFHF. The chain combines TRBV12-3 or TRBV12-4 with TRBJ1-6, with TRBD1 identical over 8 bases. CDR3 length: 14 residues.

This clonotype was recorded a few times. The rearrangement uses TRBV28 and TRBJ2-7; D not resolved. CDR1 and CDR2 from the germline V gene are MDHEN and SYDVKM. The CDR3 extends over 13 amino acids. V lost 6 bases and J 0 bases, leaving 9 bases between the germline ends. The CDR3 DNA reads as TGTGCCAGCAGCGGATGGAGCTCCTACGAGCAGTACGTC. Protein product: CASSGWSSYEQYV.

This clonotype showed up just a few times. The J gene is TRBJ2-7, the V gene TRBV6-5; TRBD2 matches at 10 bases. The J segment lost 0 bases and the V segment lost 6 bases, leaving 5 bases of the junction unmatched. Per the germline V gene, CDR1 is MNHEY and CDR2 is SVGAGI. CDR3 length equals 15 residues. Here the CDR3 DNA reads TGTGCCAGCAGAGAAGCGGGGGGGGGCTCCTACGAGCAGTACGTC. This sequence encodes CASREAGGGSYEQYV.

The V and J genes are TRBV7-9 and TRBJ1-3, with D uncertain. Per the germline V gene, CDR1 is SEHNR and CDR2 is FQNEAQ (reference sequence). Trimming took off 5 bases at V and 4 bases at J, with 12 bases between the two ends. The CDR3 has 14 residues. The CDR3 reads CASSDASAGNTIYF. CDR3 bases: TGTGCCAGCAGCGACGCGAGCGCGGGAAACACCATATATTTT. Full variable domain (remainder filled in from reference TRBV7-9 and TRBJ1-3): DTGVSQNPRHKITKRGQNVTFRCDPISEHNRLYWYRQTLGQGPEFLTYFQNEAQLEKSRLLSDRFSAERPKGSFSTLEIQRTEQGDSAMYLCASSDASAGNTIYFGEGSWLTVV.

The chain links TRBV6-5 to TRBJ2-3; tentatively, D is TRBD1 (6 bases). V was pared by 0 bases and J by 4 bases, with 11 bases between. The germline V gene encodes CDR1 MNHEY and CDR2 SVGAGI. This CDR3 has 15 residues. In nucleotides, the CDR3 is TGTGCCAGCAGTTACTCTGGGGCAGGGGCAGATACGCAGTATTTT. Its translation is CASSYSGAGADTQYF.

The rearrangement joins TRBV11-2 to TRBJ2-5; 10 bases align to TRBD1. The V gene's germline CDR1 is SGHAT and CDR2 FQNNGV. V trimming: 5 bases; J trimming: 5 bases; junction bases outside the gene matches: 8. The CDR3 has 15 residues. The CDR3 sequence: CASSAWDRGDETQYF. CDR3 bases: TGTGCCAGCAGCGCCTGGGACAGGGGTGATGAGACCCAGTACTTC.

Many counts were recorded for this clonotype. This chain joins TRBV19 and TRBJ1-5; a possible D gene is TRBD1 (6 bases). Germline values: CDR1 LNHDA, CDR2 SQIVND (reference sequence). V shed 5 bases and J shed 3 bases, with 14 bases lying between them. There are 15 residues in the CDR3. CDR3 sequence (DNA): TGTGCCAGTAGTCCTAGACAGGCCTACAATCAGCCCCAGCATTTT. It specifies CASSPRQAYNQPQHF.

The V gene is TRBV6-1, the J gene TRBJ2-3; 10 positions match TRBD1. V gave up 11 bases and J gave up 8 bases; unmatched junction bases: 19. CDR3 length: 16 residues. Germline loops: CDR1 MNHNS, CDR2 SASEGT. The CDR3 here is CAGDRGSGTGKTTQYF. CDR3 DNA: TGTGCCGGGGACAGGGGCTCCGGGACTGGGAAAACTACGCAGTATTTT.

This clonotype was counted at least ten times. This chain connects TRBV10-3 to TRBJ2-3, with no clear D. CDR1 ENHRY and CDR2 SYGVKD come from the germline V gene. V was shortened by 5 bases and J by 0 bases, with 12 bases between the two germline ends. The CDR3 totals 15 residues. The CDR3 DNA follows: TGTGCCATCAGTCCGACGGTCTCTAGCACAGATACGCAGTATTTT. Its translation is CAISPTVSSTDTQYF.

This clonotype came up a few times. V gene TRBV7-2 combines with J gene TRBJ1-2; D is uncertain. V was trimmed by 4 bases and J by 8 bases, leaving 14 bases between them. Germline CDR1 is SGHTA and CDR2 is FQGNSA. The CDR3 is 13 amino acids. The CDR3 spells CASSSLSLGGYTF. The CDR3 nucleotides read TGTGCCAGCAGCTCACTATCCCTGGGCGGCTACACCTTC.

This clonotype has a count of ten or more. The CDR3 spells CASRVTGGYETQYF. DNA of the CDR3: TGCGCCAGCAGAGTTACAGGGGGCTACGAGACCCAGTACTTC. The genes are TRBV5-1 and TRBJ2-5; 9 bases match TRBD1. The CDR3 spans 14 residues. Losses at the gene ends were 5 bases for V and 5 bases for J; bases not matched to a gene: 7. CDR1 and CDR2 from the germline V gene are SGHRS and YFSETQ.

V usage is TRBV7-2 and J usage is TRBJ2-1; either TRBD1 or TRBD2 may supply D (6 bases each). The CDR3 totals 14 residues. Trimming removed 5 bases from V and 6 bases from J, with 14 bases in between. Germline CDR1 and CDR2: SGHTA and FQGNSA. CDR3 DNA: TGTGCCAGCAGCCGAAGGACAGCGGGCAATGAGCAGTTCTTC. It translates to CASSRRTAGNEQFF. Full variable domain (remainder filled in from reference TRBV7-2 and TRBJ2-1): GAGVSQSPSNKVTEKGKDVELRCDPISGHTALYWYRQSLGQGLEFLIYFQGNSAPDKSGLPSDRFSAERTGGSVSTLTIQRTQQEDSAVYLCASSRRTAGNEQFFGPGTRLTVL.

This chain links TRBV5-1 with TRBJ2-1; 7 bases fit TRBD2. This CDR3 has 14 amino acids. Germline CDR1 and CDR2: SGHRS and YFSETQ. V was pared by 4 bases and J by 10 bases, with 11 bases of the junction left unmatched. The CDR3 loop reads CASSPVGDGGEQFF. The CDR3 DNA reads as TGCGCCAGCAGCCCCGTAGGGGACGGGGGGGAGCAGTTCTTC.

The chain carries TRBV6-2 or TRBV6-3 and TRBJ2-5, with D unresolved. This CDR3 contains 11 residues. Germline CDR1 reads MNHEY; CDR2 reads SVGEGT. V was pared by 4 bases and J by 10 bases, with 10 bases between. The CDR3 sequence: CASSSGIFQYF. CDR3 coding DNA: TGTGCCAGCAGTTCGGGTATTTTCCAGTACTTC.